This T cell receptor beta chain was retrieved from a study of T cell changes during pregnancy in multiple sclerosis. Measured with immunoSEQ multiplex PCR; TCRdb has only the in-frame clones, and not every one. Among just under 95,000 clones listed, around 92% were seen once. This receptor was obtained from a female donor with multiple sclerosis, enrolled in a pregnancy study. The sample in question was peripheral blood, obtained in the first trimester of pregnancy.

The CDR3 sequence: CASSVGHTGELFF. The CDR3 bases are TGTGCCAGCAGCGTAGGGCACACCGGGGAGCTGTTTTTT. V usage is TRBV9 and J usage is TRBJ2-2; D is unresolved. CDR3 length equals 13 residues. In germline, CDR1 is SGDLS, CDR2 YYNGEE. Trimming removed 0 bases at V and 3 bases at J, with 3 bases between.